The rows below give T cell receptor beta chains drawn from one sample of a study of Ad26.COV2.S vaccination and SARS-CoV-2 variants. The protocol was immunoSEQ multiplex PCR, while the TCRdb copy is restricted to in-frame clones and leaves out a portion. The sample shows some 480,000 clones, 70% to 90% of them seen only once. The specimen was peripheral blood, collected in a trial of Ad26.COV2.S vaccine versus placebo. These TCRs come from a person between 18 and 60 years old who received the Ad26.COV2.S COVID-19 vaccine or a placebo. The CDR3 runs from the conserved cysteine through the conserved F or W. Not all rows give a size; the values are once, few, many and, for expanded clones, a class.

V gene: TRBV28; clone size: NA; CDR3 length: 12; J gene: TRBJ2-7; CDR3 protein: CASRRGREEQYF
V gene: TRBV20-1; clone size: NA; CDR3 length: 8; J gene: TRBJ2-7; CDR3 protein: CSRPEQYF
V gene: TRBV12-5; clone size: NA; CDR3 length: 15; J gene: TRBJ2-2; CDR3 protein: CASGFAGGNTGELFF
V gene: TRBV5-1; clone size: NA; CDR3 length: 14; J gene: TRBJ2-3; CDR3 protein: CASSDGRGPNTQYF
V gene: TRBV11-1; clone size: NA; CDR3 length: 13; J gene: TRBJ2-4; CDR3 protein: CASSFIASNIQYF
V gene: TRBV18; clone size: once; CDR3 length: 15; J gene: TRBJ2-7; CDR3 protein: CASSPKRDSSYEQYF
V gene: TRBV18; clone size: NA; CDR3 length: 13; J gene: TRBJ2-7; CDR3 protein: CASSPRQTYEQYF
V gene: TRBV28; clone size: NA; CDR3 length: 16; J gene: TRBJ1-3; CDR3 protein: CASSSPRGSSGNTIYF
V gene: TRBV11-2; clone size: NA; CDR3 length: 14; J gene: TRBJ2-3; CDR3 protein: CASSFVRGTDTQYF
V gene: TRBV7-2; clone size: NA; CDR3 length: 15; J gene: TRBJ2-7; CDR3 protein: CASSLGLADYYEQYF
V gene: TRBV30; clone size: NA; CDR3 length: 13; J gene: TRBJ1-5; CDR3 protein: CAWSEGRNQPQHF
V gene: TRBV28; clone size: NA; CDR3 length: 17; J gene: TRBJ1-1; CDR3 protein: CASTRQGGARVNTEAFF
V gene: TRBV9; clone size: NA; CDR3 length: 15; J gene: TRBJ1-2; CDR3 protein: CASSVGGRGQSGYTF
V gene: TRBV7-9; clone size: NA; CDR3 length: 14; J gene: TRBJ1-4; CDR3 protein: CASSLGQGGEKLFF
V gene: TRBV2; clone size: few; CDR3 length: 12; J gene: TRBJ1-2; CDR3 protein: CASSKGALGYTF
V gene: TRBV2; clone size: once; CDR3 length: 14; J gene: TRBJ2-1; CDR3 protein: CASSGTGRSGEQFF
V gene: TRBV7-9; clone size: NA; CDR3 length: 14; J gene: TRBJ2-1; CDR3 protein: CASSLSSGNAEQFF
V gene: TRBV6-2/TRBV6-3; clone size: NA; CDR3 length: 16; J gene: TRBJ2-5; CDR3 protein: CASSSRLAGVGETQYF
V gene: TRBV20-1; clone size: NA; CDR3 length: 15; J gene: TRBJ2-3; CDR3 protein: CSASLAGPSTDTQYF
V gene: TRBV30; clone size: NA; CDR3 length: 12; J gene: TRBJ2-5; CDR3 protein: CAWSRVAETQYF
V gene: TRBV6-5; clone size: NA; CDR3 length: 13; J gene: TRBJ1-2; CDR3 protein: CASSPGQFYGYTF
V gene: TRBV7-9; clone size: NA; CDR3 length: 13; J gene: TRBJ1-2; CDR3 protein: CASSLTGGHGYTF
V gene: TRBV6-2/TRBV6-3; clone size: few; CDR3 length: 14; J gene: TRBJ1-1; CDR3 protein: CASSYPQGYTEAFF
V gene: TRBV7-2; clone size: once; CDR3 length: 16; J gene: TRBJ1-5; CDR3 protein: CASSLVGAGGPSPQHF
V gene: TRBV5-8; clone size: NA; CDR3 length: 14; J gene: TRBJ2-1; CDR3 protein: CASSSPQVVNEQFF
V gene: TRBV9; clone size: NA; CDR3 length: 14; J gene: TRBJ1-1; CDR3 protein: CASSGGVAGGEAFF
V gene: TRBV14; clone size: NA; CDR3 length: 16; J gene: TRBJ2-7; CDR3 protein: CASSQRTGTGSYEQYF
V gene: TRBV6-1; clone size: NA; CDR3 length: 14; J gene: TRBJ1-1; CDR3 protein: CASSDGTVNTEAFF
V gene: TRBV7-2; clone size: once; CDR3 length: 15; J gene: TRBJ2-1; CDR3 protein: CASSLDSGRRSEQFF
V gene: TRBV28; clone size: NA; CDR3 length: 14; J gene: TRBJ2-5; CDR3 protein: CASSTRTPPGTQYF
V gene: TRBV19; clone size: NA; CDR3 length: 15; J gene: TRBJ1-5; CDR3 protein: CASRISRGDNQPQHF
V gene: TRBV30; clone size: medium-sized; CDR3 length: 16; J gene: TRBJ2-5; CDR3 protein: CAWRATSGIGWETQYF
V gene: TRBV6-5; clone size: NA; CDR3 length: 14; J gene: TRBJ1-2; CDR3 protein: CASRHGQALYGYTF
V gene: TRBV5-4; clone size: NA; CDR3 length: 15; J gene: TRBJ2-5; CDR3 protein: CASSLDAGPQGPQYF
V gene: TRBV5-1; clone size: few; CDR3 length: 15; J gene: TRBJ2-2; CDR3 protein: CASSSGLMDTGELFF
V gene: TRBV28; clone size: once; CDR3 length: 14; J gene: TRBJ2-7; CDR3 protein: CASLAGGGDYEQYF
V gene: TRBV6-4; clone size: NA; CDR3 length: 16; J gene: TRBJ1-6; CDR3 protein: CASSTPGGADNSPLHF
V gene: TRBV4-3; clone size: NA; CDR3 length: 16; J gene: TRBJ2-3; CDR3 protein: CASSHAPGQESDTQYF
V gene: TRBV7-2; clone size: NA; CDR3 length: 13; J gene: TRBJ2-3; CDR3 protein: CASSLAYSDTQYF
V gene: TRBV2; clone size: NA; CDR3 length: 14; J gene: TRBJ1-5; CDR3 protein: CASSVPGMGQPQHF
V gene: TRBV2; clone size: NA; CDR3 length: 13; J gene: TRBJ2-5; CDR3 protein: CASRRNLGETQYF